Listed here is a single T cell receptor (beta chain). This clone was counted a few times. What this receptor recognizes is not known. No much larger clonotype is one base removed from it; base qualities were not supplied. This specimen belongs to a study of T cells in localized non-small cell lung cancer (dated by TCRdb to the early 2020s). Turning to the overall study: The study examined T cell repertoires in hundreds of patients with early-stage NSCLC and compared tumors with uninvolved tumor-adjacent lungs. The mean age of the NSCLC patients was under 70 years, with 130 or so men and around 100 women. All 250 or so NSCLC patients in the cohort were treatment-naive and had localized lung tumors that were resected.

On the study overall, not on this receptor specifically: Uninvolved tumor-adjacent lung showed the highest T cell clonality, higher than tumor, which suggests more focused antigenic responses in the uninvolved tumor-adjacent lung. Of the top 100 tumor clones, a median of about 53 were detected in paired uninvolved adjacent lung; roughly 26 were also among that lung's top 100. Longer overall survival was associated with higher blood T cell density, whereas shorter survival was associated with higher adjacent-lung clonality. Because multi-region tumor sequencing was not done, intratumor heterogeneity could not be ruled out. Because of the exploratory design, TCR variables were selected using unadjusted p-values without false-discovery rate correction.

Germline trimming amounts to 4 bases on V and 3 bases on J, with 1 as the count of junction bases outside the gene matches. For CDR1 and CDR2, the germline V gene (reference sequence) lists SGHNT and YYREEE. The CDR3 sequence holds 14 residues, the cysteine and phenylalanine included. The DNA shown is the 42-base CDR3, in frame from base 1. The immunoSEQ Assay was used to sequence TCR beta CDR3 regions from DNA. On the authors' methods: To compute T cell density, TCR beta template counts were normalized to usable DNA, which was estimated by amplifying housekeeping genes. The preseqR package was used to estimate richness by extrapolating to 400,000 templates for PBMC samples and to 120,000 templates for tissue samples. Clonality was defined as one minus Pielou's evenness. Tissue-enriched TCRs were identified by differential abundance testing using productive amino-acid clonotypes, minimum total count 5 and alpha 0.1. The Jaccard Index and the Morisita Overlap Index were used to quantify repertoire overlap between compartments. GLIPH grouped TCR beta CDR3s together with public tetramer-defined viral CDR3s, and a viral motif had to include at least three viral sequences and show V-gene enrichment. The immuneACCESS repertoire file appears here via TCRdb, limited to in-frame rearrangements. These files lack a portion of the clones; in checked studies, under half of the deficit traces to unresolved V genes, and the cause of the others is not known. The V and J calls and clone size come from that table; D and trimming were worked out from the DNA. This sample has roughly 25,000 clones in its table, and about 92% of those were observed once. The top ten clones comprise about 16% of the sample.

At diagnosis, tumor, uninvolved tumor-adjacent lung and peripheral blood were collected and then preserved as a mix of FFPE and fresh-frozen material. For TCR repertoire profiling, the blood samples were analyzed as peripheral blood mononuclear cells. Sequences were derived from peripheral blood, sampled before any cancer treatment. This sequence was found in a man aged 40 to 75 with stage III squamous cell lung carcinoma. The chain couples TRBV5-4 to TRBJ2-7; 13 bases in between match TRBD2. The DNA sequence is TGTGCCAGCAGCCGGACTAGCGGGGGCTACGAGCAGTACTTC. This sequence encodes CASSRTSGGYEQYF.